These 20 T cell receptor beta chains came from one sample sequenced in a study of T-cell memory formation after mild COVID-19. TCRdb used MiXCR to reprocess the 5' RACE reads, holding one entry per CDR3 protein. The table includes approximately 300,000 distinct CDR3 sequences, around 19% detected once. Sequencing used PBMCs or a T cell subset sorted from them (not recorded which). Every receptor here comes from a man aged 18 to 35 who had mild COVID-19 (a few samples of this study predate the infection). Cell type and time point are not known.

This clonotype was observed a handful of times. The rearrangement links TRBV6-5 to TRBJ2-5; TRBD2 matches 7 bases. CDR3 length: 17 residues. V shed 0 bases and J 1 base; nucleotides not matched to a gene: 8. Germline lookup yields CDR1 MNHEY and CDR2 SVGAGI. In DNA, the CDR3 is TGTGCCAGCAGTTACTCGAGCGGGGTTGAGCGCCAAGAGACCCAGTACTTC. It encodes CASSYSSGVERQETQYF.

The chain couples TRBV11-2 to TRBJ2-2, with D possibly TRBD1 on 5 matching bases. This CDR3 region has 13 residues. Trimming stripped 6 bases from V and 3 bases from J, with 8 bases between. Germline V gives CDR1 SGHAT, CDR2 FQNNGV. CDR3 loop: CASRAGYTGELFF. The CDR3 nucleotides read TGTGCCAGCAGAGCAGGGTACACCGGGGAGCTGTTTTTT. The full variable domain, completed using reference TRBV11-2 and TRBJ2-2, is EAGVAQSPRYKIIEKRQSVAFWCNPISGHATLYWYQQILGQGPKLLIQFQNNGVVDDSQLPKDRFSAERLKGVDSTLKIQPAKLEDSAVYLCASRAGYTGELFFGEGSRLTVL.

This clonotype showed up just a few times. The CDR3, as DNA: TGCAGTGCTTATAGACTGAACAATGAGCAGTTCTTC. Amino acid sequence: CSAYRLNNEQFF. V and J are TRBV20-1 and TRBJ2-1; no clear D. In germline, CDR1 is DFQATT, CDR2 SNEGSKA (reference sequence). This CDR3 spans 12 amino acids. Trimming stripped 5 bases from V and 5 bases from J, with 10 bases between.

The chain is built from TRBV19 and TRBJ2-4, with TRBD1 matching over 7 bases. Trimming took 5 bases from V and 6 from J; bases not matched to a gene: 10. The CDR3 length is 15 residues. CDR1 and CDR2 (germline): LNHDA, SQIVND (reference sequence). CDR3 region: CASSPRTGVTNIQYF. Here the CDR3 DNA reads TGTGCCAGTAGTCCCCGGACAGGTGTTACAAACATTCAGTACTTC.

This clonotype was recorded a few times. This chain connects TRBV5-1 to TRBJ2-5; D remains ambiguous. V lost 0 bases to trimming and J lost 1 base, with 10 bases between them. The CDR3 is 15 amino acids. Germline CDR1 reads SGHRS; CDR2 reads YFSETQ. The CDR3 reads CASSLGLVSQETQYF. The CDR3, as DNA: TGCGCCAGCAGCTTGGGTTTAGTCTCCCAAGAGACCCAGTACTTC.

This clonotype came up many times. V and J are TRBV5-5 and TRBJ1-2; maybe TRBD1 (5 bases). Between the trimmed V and J ends, which lost 2 bases and 3 bases, there was a span of 14 bases. Germline CDR1 and CDR2: SGHKS and YYEKEE (reference sequence). This CDR3 region has 15 residues. CDR3: CASSFEPGVDYGYTF. The CDR3 bases are TGTGCCAGCAGCTTTGAGCCGGGGGTGGACTATGGCTACACCTTC.

The chain uses TRBV12-3 or TRBV12-4 and TRBJ2-4, with a tentative D call TRBD2 (6 bases). CDR3 length: 15 amino acids. Trimming cost V 5 bases and J 0 bases, with 11 bases left between them. The DNA for the CDR3 is TGTGCCAGCAGTACCGGCGGGGTAGCCAAAAACATTCAGTACTTC. Amino acid sequence: CASSTGGVAKNIQYF.

This clonotype was observed a few times. J is TRBJ2-2 and V is TRBV6-6; D may be TRBD1 (7 bases). Trimming took 5 bases from V and 5 from J, leaving 15 bases between them. The CDR3 length is 15 residues. Germline CDR1 and CDR2: MNHNY and SVGAGI (reference sequence). CDR3 amino acids: CASSEPGDRTGELFF. CDR3 DNA sequence: TGTGCCAGCAGTGAACCGGGGGACAGAACCGGGGAGCTGTTTTTT.

The chain links TRBV7-9 to TRBJ2-5; D unresolved. From germline, CDR1 is SEHNR and CDR2 FQNEAQ (reference sequence). CDR3 length: 14 amino acids. V lost 7 bases and J lost 0, with 12 bases in between. The CDR3 protein is CASKGQAYQETQYF. The CDR3 DNA is TGTGCCAGCAAAGGGCAGGCGTACCAAGAGACCCAGTACTTC.

This rearrangement joins TRBV12-3 or TRBV12-4 to TRBJ1-1; D is unclear. The CDR3 is 11 amino acids. The V end was cut by 8 bases, the J end by 11 bases, with 15 bases between. The CDR3 reads CASVSVKGAFF. The CDR3 nucleotides are TGTGCCAGCGTCTCGGTGAAAGGGGCTTTCTTT.

The sample holds a few counts of this clonotype. The chain uses TRBV6-5 and TRBJ2-7, with D tentatively TRBD2 (5 bases). Trimming stripped 2 bases from V and 5 bases from J, with 10 bases between. Germline V gene sequence: CDR1 MNHEY, CDR2 SVGAGI. CDR3 length: 13 amino acids. CDR3 sequence reads: CASSYRGFHEQYF. The CDR3 DNA reads TGTGCCAGCAGTTACCGGGGATTCCACGAGCAGTACTTC.

The chain employs TRBV28 and TRBJ2-2; possible D gene TRBD2, 6 bases. Per germline, CDR1 MDHEN and CDR2 SYDVKM. V was cut by 4 bases and J by 6 bases, with 21 bases left in between. The CDR3 is 17 amino acids. The CDR3 sequence is CASSSQTGAGKPGELFF. DNA for the CDR3: TGTGCCAGCAGTTCCCAGACTGGGGCGGGGAAACCCGGGGAGCTGTTTTTT.

This clonotype was observed a single time. The chain combines TRBV7-3 with TRBJ2-2; 9 bases agree with TRBD1. The length of the CDR3 is 16 residues. J lost 6 bases, V lost 0 bases, and 5 bases had no gene match. Germline CDR1 is SGHTA and CDR2 is FQGTGA. CDR3 sequence (DNA): TGTGCCAGCAGCTTAACGAGGGACAGGGAATCCGGGGAGCTGTTTTTT. Translation: CASSLTRDRESGELFF.

The CDR3 nucleotides are TGTGCCAGCACCCGGGGGCAGGGGGCTGTGGAGCAGTTCTTC. Encoded protein: CASTRGQGAVEQFF. The chain carries TRBV3-1 and TRBJ2-1, with TRBD1 matching over 8 bases. The J segment lost 10 bases and the V segment lost 7 bases, leaving 12 bases of the junction unmatched. Germline V gene sequence: CDR1 LGHDT, CDR2 YNNKEL (reference sequence). The CDR3 is made up of 14 amino acids.

This clonotype was found once. The V gene is TRBV28, the J gene TRBJ2-7, with D unresolved. The V gene's germline CDR1 is MDHEN and CDR2 SYDVKM. CDR3 length equals 13 residues. V was trimmed by 4 bases and J by 0 bases, leaving 7 bases between them. The CDR3: CASSSPGSYEQYV. CDR3 nucleotides: TGTGCCAGCAGTTCTCCCGGCTCCTACGAGCAGTACGTC.

V usage is TRBV11-3 and J usage is TRBJ2-3; D perhaps matches TRBD2 (6 bases). V was trimmed by 1 base and J by 4 bases, leaving 12 bases between them. The CDR3 runs 15 residues. CDR1 is SGHNT and CDR2 is YENEEA in the germline V gene. The CDR3: CASSLGGVRADTQYF. The CDR3 bases are TGTGCCAGCAGCTTAGGCGGGGTTCGGGCAGATACGCAGTATTTT.

The chain is built from TRBV6-5 and TRBJ1-1; D gene unclear. With 4 bases removed from V and 1 base from J, the gap between germline ends came to 1 base. This CDR3 has 11 amino acids. Looked up from germline, CDR1 is MNHEY and CDR2 is SVGAGI. The CDR3 loop is CASSWNTEAFF. The CDR3 nucleotides are TGTGCCAGCAGTTGGAACACTGAAGCTTTCTTT.

The chain couples TRBV5-5 to TRBJ2-1; tentatively, D is TRBD1 (6 bases). Trimming cost V 5 bases and J 5 bases, with 17 bases left between them. Looked up from germline, CDR1 is SGHKS and CDR2 is YYEKEE (reference sequence). The CDR3 runs to 15 residues. DNA for the CDR3: TGTGCCAGCAGTAGAACAGGGCCCCGGAACAATGAGCAGTTCTTC. Its translation: CASSRTGPRNNEQFF.

This clonotype has ten or more counts. The V call is TRBV28, the J call TRBJ2-1; 8 nucleotides line up with TRBD2. V was pared by 7 bases and J by 4 bases, with 6 bases of the junction left unmatched. Germline CDR1 and CDR2: MDHEN and SYDVKM. The CDR3 totals 14 residues. The CDR3 coding sequence is TGTGCCAGCACCTCCGGGGGGGGGTACAATGAGCAGTTCTTC. Its translation: CASTSGGGYNEQFF. Looking up the rest from reference TRBV28 and TRBJ2-1 gives the full variable domain: DVKVTQSSRYLVKRTGEKVFLECVQDMDHENMFWYRQDPGLGLRLIYFSYDVKMKEKGDIPEGYSVSREKKERFSLILESASTNQTSMYLCASTSGGGYNEQFFGPGTRLTVL.

To note about this clonotype: Mismatch with germline at one junction end may stem from a read error. This chain uses TRBV6-1 with TRBJ1-2, with D unresolved. CDR3 length: 13 amino acids. Germline V CDR1 and CDR2: MNHNS, SASEGT. CDR3 amino acids: CASSEGRIYGYTF. The CDR3 coding sequence is TGTGCCAGCAGCGAAGGACGGATCTATGGCTACACCTTC.